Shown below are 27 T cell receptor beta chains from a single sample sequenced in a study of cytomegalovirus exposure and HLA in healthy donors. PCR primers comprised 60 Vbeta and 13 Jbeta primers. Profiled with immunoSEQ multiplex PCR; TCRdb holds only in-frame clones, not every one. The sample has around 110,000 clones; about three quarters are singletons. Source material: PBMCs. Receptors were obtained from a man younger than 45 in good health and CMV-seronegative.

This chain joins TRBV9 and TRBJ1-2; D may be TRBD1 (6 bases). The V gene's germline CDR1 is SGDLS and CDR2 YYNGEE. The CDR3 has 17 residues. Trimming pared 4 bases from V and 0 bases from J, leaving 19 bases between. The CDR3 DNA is TGTGCCAGCAGCTCAGGTCGAGGGGGTCTAGCTAACTATGGCTACACCTTC. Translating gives CASSSGRGGLANYGYTF.

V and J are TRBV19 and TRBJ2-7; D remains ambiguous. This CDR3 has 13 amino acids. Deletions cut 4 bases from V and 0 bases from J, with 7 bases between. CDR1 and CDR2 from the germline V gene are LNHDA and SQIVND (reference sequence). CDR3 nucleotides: TGTGCCAGTAGTAGGGCATACTCCTACGAGCAGTACTTC. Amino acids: CASSRAYSYEQYF. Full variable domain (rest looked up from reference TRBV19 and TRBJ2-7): DGGITQSPKYLFRKEGQNVTLSCEQNLNHDAMYWYRQDPGQGLRLIYYSQIVNDFQKGDIAEGYSVSREKKESFPLTVTSAQKNPTAFYLCASSRAYSYEQYFGPGTRLTVT.

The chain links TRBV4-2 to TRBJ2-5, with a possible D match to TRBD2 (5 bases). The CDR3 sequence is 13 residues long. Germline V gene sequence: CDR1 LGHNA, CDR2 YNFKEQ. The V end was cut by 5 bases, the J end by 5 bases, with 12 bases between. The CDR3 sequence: CASSLGGWETQYF. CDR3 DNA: TGTGCCAGCAGCTTAGGAGGTTGGGAGACCCAGTACTTC.

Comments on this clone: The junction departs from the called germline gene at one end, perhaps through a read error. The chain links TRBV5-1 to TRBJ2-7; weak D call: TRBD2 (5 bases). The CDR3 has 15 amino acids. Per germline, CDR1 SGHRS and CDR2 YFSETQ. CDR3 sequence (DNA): TGCGCCAGCAGCAATGTCGGGAAGGCGGCCTACAAGCAGTACTTC. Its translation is CASSNVGKAAYKQYF.

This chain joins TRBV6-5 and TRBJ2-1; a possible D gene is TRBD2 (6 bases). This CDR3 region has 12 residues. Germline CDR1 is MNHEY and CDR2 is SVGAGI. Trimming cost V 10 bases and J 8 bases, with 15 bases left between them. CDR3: CATSPPSDEQFF. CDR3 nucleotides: TGTGCCACTTCCCCCCCTAGCGATGAGCAGTTCTTC.

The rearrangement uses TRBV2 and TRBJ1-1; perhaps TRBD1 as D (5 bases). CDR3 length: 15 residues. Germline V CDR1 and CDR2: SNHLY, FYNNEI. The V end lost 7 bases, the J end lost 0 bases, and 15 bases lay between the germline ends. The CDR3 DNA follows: TGTGCCAGCACCCCCCTGACAGCAATGAACACTGAAGCTTTCTTT. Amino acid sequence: CASTPLTAMNTEAFF.

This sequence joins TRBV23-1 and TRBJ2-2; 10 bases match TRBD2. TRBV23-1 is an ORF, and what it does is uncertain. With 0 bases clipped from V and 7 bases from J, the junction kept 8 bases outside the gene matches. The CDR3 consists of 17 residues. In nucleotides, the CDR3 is TGCGCCAGCAGTCAATCGACTCTAGCGGGAGTAGACGGGGAGCTGTTTTTT. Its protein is CASSQSTLAGVDGELFF.

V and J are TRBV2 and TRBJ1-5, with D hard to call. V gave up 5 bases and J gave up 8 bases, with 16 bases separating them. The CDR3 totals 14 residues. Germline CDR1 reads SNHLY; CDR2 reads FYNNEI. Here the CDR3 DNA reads TGTGCCAGCAGTCAAGGACTGACGAAGGAGCCCCAGCATTTT. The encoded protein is CASSQGLTKEPQHF.

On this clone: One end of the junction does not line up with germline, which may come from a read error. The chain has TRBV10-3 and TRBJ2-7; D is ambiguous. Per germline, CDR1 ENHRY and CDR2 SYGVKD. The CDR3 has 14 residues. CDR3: CTISYYGATYEQYF. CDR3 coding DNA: TGTACCATCAGTTACTACGGCGCCACCTACGAGCAGTACTTC.

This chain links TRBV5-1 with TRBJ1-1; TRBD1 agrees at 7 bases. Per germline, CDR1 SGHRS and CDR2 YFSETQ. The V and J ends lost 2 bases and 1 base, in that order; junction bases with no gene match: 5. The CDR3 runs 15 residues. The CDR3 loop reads CASSLRDSPNTEAFF. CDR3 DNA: TGCGCCAGCAGCTTACGGGACAGTCCGAACACTGAAGCTTTCTTT.

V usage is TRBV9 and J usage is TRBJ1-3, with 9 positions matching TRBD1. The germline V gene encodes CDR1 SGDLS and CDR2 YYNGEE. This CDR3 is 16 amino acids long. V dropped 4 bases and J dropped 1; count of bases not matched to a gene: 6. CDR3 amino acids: CASSRTGGLSGNTIYF. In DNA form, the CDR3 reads TGTGCCAGCAGCCGTACAGGGGGCCTTTCTGGAAACACCATATATTTT.

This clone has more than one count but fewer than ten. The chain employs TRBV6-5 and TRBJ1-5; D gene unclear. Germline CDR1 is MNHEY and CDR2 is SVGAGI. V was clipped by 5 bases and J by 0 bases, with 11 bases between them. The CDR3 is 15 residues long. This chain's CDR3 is CASSTSADSNQPQHF. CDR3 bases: TGTGCCAGCAGTACCTCTGCGGATAGCAATCAGCCCCAGCATTTT.

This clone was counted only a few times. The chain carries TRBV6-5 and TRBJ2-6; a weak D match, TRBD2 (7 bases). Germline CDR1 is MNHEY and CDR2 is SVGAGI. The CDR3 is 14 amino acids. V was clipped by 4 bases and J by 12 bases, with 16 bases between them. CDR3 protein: CASSLGGLGSVLTF. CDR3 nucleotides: TGTGCCAGCAGTTTGGGGGGGCTTGGAAGCGTCCTGACTTTC.

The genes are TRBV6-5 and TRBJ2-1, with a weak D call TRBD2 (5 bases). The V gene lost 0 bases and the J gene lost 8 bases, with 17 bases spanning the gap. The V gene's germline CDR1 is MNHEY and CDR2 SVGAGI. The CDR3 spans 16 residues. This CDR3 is CASSYSGVLVGDEQFF. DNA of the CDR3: TGTGCCAGCAGTTACTCGGGAGTTTTGGTTGGCGATGAGCAGTTCTTC.

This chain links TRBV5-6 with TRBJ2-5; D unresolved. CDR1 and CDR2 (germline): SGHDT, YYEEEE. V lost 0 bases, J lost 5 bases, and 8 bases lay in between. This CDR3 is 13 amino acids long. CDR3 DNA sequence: TGTGCCAGCAGCTTGGTCTCCCTGGAGACCCAGTACTTC. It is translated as CASSLVSLETQYF.

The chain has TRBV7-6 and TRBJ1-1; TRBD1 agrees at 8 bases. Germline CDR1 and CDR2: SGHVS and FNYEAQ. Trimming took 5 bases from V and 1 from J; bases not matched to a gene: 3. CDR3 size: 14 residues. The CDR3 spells CASSRGQENTEAFF. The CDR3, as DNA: TGTGCCAGCAGCCGGGGACAGGAGAACACTGAAGCTTTCTTT. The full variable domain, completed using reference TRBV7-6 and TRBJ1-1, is GAGVSQSPRYKVTKRGQDVALRCDPISGHVSLYWYRQALGQGPEFLTYFNYEAQQDKSGLPNDRFSAERPEGSISTLTIQRTEQRDSAMYRCASSRGQENTEAFFGQGTRLTVV.

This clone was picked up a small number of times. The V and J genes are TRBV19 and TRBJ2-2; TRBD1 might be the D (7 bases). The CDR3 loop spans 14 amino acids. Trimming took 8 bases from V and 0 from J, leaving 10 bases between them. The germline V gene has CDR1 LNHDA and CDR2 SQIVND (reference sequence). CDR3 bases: TGTGCCAGTGGAGGGACAGCGAACACCGGGGAGCTGTTTTTT. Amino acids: CASGGTANTGELFF.

This CDR3 is CASSKGTGGNQPQHF. The CDR3, as DNA: TGTGCCAGCAGTAAAGGGACAGGGGGCAATCAGCCCCAGCATTTT. The chain joins TRBV2 to TRBJ1-5, with 10 bases that match TRBD1. CDR1 is SNHLY and CDR2 is FYNNEI in the germline V gene. This CDR3 is built from 15 residues. J lost 2 bases, V lost 5 bases, and 3 bases had no gene match.

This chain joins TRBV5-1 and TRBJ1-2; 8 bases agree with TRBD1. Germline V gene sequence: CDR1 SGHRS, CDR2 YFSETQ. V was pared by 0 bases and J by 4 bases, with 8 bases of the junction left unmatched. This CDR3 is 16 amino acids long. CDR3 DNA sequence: TGCGCCAGCAGCTTGGGTGGACAGGGCTTTCCCTATGGCTACACCTTC. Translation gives CASSLGGQGFPYGYTF. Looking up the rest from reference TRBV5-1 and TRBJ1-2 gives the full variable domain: KAGVTQTPRYLIKTRGQQVTLSCSPISGHRSVSWYQQTPGQGLQFLFEYFSETQRNKGNFPGRFSGRQFSNSRSEMNVSTLELGDSALYLCASSLGGQGFPYGYTFGSGTRLTVV.

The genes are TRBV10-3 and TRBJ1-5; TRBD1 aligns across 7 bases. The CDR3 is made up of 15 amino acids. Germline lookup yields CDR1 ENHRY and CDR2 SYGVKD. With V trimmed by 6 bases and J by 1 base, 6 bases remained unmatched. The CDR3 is CAISTGTESNQPQHF. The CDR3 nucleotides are TGTGCCATCAGCACCGGGACAGAAAGCAATCAGCCCCAGCATTTT.

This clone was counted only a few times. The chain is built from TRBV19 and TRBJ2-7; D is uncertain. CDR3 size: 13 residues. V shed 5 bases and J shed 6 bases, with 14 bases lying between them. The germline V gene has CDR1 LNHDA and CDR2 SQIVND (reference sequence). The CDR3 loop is CASSPMGLSEQYF. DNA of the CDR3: TGTGCCAGTAGTCCTATGGGCCTGAGCGAGCAGTACTTC. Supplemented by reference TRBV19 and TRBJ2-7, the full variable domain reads DGGITQSPKYLFRKEGQNVTLSCEQNLNHDAMYWYRQDPGQGLRLIYYSQIVNDFQKGDIAEGYSVSREKKESFPLTVTSAQKNPTAFYLCASSPMGLSEQYFGPGTRLTVT.

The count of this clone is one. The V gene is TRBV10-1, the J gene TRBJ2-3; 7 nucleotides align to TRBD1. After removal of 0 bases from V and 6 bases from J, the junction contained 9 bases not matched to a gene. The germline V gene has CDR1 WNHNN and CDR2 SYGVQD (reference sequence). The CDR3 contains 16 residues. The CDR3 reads CASSESMGQTVDTQYF. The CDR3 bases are TGCGCCAGCAGTGAGTCAATGGGACAGACTGTCGATACGCAGTATTTT.

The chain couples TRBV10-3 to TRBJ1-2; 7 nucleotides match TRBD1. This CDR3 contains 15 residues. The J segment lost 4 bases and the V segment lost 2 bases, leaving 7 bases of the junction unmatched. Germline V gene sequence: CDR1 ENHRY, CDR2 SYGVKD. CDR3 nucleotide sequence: TGTGCCATCAGTGAGGAGGGGGCGGTCGGCTATGGCTACACCTTC. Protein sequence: CAISEEGAVGYGYTF.

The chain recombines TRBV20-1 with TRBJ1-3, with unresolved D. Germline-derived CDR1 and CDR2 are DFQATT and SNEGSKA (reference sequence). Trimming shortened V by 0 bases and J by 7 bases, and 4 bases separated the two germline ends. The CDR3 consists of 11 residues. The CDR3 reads CSARDPNTIYF. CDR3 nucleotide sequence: TGCAGTGCTAGAGATCCGAACACCATATATTTT.

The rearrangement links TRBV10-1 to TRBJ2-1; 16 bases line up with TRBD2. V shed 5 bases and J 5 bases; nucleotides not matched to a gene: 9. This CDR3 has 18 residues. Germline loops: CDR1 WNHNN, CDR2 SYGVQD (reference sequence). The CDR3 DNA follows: TGCGCCAGCAGTCCAGGGACTAGCGGGAGGGCGGTCGACAATGAGCAGTTCTTC. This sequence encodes CASSPGTSGRAVDNEQFF.

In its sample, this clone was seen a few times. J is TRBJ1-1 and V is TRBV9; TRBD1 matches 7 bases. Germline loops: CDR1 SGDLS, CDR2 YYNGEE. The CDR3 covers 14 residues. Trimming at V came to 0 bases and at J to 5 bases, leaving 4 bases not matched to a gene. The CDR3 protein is CASSVDYRGTEAFF. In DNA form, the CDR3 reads TGTGCCAGCAGCGTAGATTACAGGGGTACTGAAGCTTTCTTT.

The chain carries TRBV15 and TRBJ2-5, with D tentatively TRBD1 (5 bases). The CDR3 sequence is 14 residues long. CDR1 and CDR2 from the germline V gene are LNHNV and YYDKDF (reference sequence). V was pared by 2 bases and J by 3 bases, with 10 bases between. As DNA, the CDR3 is TGTGCCACCAGCAGACAGGGCAGGGAAGAGACCCAGTACTTC. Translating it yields CATSRQGREETQYF.